The next 5 T cell receptor beta chains were all read from a single sample in a study of CD8 T cells in ankylosing spondylitis. Findings and limits, study-wide: One TCR beta motif, made up of under ten highly homologous variants, appeared characteristic of ankylosing spondylitis blood.

Antigen specificity for these receptors is unknown. TCRdb passed the 5' RACE reads through MiXCR, listing each CDR3 protein once. Here the sample spans tens of thousands of distinct CDR3 sequences, 9% being singletons. What was sequenced was blood, either unsorted or a sorted T cell fraction (not recorded which). The source of these receptors is a male donor with ankylosing spondylitis.

This clonotype is classed as medium-sized. This chain uses TRBV12-3 or TRBV12-4 with TRBJ1-1; D remains unclear. This CDR3 has 13 amino acids. V dropped 3 bases and J dropped 0 bases, with 5 bases sitting between them. CDR3 nucleotide sequence: TGTGCCAGCAGTTTGGGCGTGAACACTGAAGCTTTCTTT. Residues: CASSLGVNTEAFF.

The chain carries TRBV23-1 and TRBJ2-4; D perhaps matches TRBD2 (5 bases). TRBV23-1 is an open reading frame whose function is uncertain. Trimming shortened V by 0 bases and J by 1 base, and 10 bases separated the two germline ends. The CDR3 loop spans 16 amino acids. The CDR3 DNA reads TGCGCCAGCAGTCAATCGCGGGCCGCTGCCAAAAACATTCAGTACTTC. It encodes CASSQSRAAAKNIQYF.

This clonotype turned up a few times. The J gene is TRBJ2-4, the V gene TRBV20-1; the D gene is possibly TRBD1 (5 bases). The CDR3 totals 16 residues. The germline gives CDR1 DFQATT, CDR2 SNEGSKA (reference sequence). The ends were cut back, 3 bases at V and 7 bases at J, with 22 bases in the middle. The CDR3 bases are TGCAGTGCTAGGCCCCCAAGGGGATCGGAATTGAACATTCAGTACTTC. Translating gives CSARPPRGSELNIQYF.

This clonotype was seen more than once but under ten times. This CDR3 reads CASSLAPPGPDGYTF. The CDR3, as DNA: TGTGCCAGCAGCTTAGCGCCTCCGGGGCCGGATGGCTACACCTTC. The chain couples TRBV7-2 to TRBJ1-2; the D gene is possibly TRBD1 (5 bases). Trimming removed 0 bases from V and 6 bases from J, with 14 bases in between. Germline assignment: CDR1 SGHTA and CDR2 FQGNSA. The CDR3 length is 15 residues.

The V gene is TRBV29-1, the J gene TRBJ1-2; D is uncertain. Deletions cut 0 bases from V and 6 bases from J, with 8 bases between. Germline-derived CDR1 and CDR2 are SQVTM and ANQGSEA. The CDR3 is 12 amino acids. The CDR3 loop is CSVEETSDGYTF. The CDR3 DNA reads as TGCAGCGTTGAAGAGACAAGTGATGGCTACACCTTC.